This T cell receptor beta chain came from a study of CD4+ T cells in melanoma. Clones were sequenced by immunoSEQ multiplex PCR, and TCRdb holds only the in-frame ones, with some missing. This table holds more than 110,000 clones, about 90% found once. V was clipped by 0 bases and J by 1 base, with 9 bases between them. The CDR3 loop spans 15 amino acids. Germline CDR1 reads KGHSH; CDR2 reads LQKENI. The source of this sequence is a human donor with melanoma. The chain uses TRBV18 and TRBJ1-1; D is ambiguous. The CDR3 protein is CASSPPQSRNTEAFF. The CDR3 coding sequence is TGTGCCAGCTCACCACCGCAGAGCAGGAACACTGAAGCTTTCTTT.